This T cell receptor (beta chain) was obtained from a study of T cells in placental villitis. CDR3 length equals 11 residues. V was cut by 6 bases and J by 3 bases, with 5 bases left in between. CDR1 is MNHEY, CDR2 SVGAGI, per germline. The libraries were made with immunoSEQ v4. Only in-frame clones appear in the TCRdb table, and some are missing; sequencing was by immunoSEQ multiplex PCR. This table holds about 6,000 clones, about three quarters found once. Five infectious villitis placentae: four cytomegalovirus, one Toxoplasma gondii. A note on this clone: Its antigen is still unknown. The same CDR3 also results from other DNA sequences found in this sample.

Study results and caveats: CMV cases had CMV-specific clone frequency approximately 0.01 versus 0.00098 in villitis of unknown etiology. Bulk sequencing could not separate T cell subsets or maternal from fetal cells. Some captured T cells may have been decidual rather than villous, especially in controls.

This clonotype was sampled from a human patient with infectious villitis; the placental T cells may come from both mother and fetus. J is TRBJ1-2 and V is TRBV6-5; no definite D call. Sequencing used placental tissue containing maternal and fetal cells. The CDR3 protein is CASRRDYGYTF. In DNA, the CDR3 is TGTGCCAGCAGGAGAGACTATGGCTACACCTTC.